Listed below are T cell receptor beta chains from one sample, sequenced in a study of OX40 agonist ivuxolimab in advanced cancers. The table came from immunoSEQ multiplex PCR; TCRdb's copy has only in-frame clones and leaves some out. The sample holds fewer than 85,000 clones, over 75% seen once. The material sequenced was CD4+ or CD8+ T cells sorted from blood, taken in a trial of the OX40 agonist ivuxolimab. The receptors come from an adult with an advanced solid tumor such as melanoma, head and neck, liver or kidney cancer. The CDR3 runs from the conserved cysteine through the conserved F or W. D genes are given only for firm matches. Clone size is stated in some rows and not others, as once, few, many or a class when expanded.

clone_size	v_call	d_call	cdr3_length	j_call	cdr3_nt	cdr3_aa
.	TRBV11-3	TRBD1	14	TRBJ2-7	TGTGCCAGCAGCTTAGAGGGACAGTCCTACGAGCAGTACTTC	CASSLEGQSYEQYF
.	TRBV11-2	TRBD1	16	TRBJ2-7	TGTGCCAGCAGCCTCACCCAGGGGGCTTCCCCCTACGAGCAGTACTTC	CASSLTQGASPYEQYF
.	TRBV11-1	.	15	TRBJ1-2	TGTGCCAGCAGCTTGGATCTCGGAACTACCTATGGCTACACCTTC	CASSLDLGTTYGYTF
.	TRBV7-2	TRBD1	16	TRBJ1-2	TGTGCCAGCAGCTTAGTGGCAGGGGGCGCACAAAATGGCTACACCTTC	CASSLVAGGAQNGYTF
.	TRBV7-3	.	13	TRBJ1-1	TGTGCCAGCAGCCCCTCCCGAGAGACTGAAGCTTTCTTT	CASSPSRETEAFF
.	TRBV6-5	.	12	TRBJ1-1	TGTGCCACCAGACGGTTGGGGACTGAAGCTTTCTTT	CATRRLGTEAFF
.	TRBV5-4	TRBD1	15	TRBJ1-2	TGTGCCAGCAGATATTTCGGACAGGAAGGGGATGGCTACACCTTC	CASRYFGQEGDGYTF
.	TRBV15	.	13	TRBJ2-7	TGTGCCACCAGCAGAGGGGTTACCTACGAGCAGTACTTC	CATSRGVTYEQYF
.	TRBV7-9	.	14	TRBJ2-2	TGTGCCAGCAGTTCCGGTAGGGGCACCGGGGAGCTGTTTTTT	CASSSGRGTGELFF
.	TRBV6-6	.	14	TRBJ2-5	TGTGCCAGCAGTTACTCAGGAGGGGTTGAGACCCAGTACTTC	CASSYSGGVETQYF
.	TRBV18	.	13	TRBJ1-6	TGTGCCAGCTCACCGATAACAAATTCACCCCTCCACTTT	CASSPITNSPLHF
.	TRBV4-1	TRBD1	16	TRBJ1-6	TGCGCCAGCAGCCAAGGACAGGGGGTCCTGAATTCACCCCTCCACTTT	CASSQGQGVLNSPLHF
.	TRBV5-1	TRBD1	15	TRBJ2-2	TGCGCCAGCAGCCCCACCGGGACAGAGACCGGGGAGCTGTTTTTT	CASSPTGTETGELFF
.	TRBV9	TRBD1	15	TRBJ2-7	TGTGCCAGCAGCGTAGCTTCAGGGGGACACTACGAGCAGTACTTC	CASSVASGGHYEQYF
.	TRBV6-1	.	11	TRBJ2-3	TGTGCCAGCAGTGAATTGGATACGCAGTATTTT	CASSELDTQYF
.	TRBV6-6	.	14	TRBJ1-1	TGTGCCAGCAGTTATCCAGGGGTGAACACTGAAGCTTTCTTT	CASSYPGVNTEAFF
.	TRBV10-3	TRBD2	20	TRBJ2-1	TGTGCCATCAGTGAGAGGGAGGGACTAGCGGGGGGACGGACCTACAATGAGCAGTTCTTC	CAISEREGLAGGRTYNEQFF
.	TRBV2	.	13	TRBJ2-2	TGTGCCAGCAAGGGATGGGGGACCGGGGAGCTGTTTTTT	CASKGWGTGELFF
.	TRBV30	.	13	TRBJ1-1	TGTGCCTCGCTCCCGGACAGTTCCGCTGAAGCTTTCTTT	CASLPDSSAEAFF
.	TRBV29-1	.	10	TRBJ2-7	TGCAGCGTTGCCGAGCGCGAGCAGTACTTC	CSVAEREQYF
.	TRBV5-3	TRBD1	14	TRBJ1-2	TGTGCCAGAAGGGAGACAGGGCCTCCCTATGGCTACACCTTC	CARRETGPPYGYTF
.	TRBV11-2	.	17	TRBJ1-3	TGTGCCAGCAGCTCGACCGGGACAACGAGCTCTGGAAACACCATATATTTT	CASSSTGTTSSGNTIYF
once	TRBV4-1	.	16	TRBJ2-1	TGCGCCAGCAGCCAAGGGGGGAACAGAGCCTACAATGAGCAGTTCTTC	CASSQGGNRAYNEQFF
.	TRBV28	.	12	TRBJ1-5	TGTGCCAGCCGGGACGGCCATCAGCCCCAGCATTTT	CASRDGHQPQHF
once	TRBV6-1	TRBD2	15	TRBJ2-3	TGTGCCAGCATACGACTAGCGCGGAGCACAGATACGCAGTATTTT	CASIRLARSTDTQYF
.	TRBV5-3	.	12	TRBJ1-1	TGTGCCAGAAGCGAGAGGGTCGCTGAAGCTTTCTTT	CARSERVAEAFF
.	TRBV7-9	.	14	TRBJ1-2	TGTGCCAGCAGCTTAAGTCGGGGAAACTATGGCTACACCTTC	CASSLSRGNYGYTF
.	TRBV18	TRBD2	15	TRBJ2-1	TGTGCCAGCTCACCACGGGCTAGCGGGCACAATGAGCAGTTCTTC	CASSPRASGHNEQFF
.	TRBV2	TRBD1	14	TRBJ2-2	TGTGCCAGCGGAAGGGACAGGGGAACCGGGGAGCTGTTTTTT	CASGRDRGTGELFF
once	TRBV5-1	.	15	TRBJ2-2	TGCGCCAGCAGCTTTGGAGAGCCGGACACCGGGGAGCTGTTTTTT	CASSFGEPDTGELFF
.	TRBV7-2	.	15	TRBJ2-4	TGTGCCAGCAGCGGGAAGACGGGGTTCAAAAACATTCAGTACTTC	CASSGKTGFKNIQYF
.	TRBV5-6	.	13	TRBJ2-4	TGTGCCAGCAGCTTGGTAGACGAAAACATTCAGTACTTC	CASSLVDENIQYF
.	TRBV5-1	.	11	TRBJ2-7	TGCGCCAGCAGCTTGGGCCACGAGCAGTACTTC	CASSLGHEQYF
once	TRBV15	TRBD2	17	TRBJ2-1	TGTGCCACCAGCAGAGATATAGCGGGGGGAAGCTACAATGAGCAGTTCTTC	CATSRDIAGGSYNEQFF